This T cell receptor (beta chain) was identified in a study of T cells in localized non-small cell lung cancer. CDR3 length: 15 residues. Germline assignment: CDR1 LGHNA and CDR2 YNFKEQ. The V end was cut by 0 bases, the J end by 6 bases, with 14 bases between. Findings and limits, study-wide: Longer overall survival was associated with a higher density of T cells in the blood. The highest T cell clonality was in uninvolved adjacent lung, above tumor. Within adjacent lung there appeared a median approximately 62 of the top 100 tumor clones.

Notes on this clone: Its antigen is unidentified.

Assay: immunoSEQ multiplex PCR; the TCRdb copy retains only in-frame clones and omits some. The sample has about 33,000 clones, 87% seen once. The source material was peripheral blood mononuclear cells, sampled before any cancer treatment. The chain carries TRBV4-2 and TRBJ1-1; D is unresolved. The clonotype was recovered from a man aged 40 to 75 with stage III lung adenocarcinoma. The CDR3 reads CASSQERWREAEAFF. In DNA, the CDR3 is TGTGCCAGCAGCCAAGAAAGGTGGAGGGAGGCTGAAGCTTTCTTT.